This section outlines one TCR beta chain sequence together with its context. The target antigen is unknown. The sample belongs to a study of beta chain features in type 1 diabetes. Findings and limits, study-wide: For cells with high TCR expression, cDNA sequencing could yield over-representation.

Germline V gene lookup returns CDR1 MNHEY and CDR2 SVGAGI. This CDR3 is built from 14 residues. J was trimmed by 5 bases and V by 7 bases; bases with no gene match: 10. Donors underwent one heparinised blood draw, approximately 120 mL on average. Investigators reverse transcribed all isolated RNA, so they sequenced expressed TCRB transcripts. Clones were read by immunoSEQ multiplex PCR, and TCRdb kept only the in-frame ones, dropping some. The data show hundreds of thousands of clones, with 15% to 20% seen just once and about 0.02% held by the top ten. V and J are TRBV6-5 and TRBJ2-7; 8 positions agree with TRBD1. Source material: naive CD4+ T cells from blood. The clonotype originates from a woman between 18 and 30 years old in good health. CDR3 in DNA: TGTGCCAGCAAGCTAACAGGGGGGTTCGACGAGCAGTACTTC. This codes for CASKLTGGFDEQYF.